This is a list of T cell receptor beta chains from one sample in a study of vaccination and CD4 T cells after COVID-19. Their target antigens are unknown. TCRdb passed the PCR reads through MiXCR, listing each CDR3 protein once. This table holds approximately 9,900 distinct CDR3 sequences, about half found once. The sequenced material came from CD4+ T cells from blood, cultured in vitro. The receptors stem from a human donor who had recovered from COVID-19. CDR3s include the opening cysteine and the closing phenylalanine or tryptophan. Each record gives: V gene, J gene, clone size, CDR3 protein. Clone size, where shown, is once, few, many, or a class for clones that have expanded.

V gene: TRBV11-3
J gene: TRBJ2-1
clone size: -
CDR3 protein: CASSQRLAGENEQFF

V gene: TRBV6-2/TRBV6-3
J gene: TRBJ2-3
clone size: -
CDR3 protein: CASSTPQALGADTQYF

V gene: TRBV5-1
J gene: TRBJ1-1
clone size: -
CDR3 protein: CASSLWDRTNTEAFF

V gene: TRBV7-2
J gene: TRBJ2-7
clone size: few
CDR3 protein: CASSLGRTGRGEQYF

V gene: TRBV27
J gene: TRBJ2-5
clone size: -
CDR3 protein: CASSLSGAGKETQYF

V gene: TRBV5-5
J gene: TRBJ1-2
clone size: -
CDR3 protein: CASSLAPGTSYTF

V gene: TRBV12-3/TRBV12-4
J gene: TRBJ1-6
clone size: hyperexpanded
CDR3 protein: CASSRTGGRSSYNSPLHF

V gene: TRBV5-4
J gene: TRBJ1-1
clone size: few
CDR3 protein: CASSWGGSANTEAFF

V gene: TRBV7-6
J gene: TRBJ1-1
clone size: -
CDR3 protein: CASSLSGQGKNTEAFF

V gene: TRBV20-1
J gene: TRBJ2-1
clone size: -
CDR3 protein: CSARGDSYNEQFF

V gene: TRBV20-1
J gene: TRBJ1-2
clone size: few
CDR3 protein: CSARTAANYGYTF

V gene: TRBV12-3/TRBV12-4
J gene: TRBJ1-3
clone size: -
CDR3 protein: CASSLKARVNTIYF

V gene: TRBV27
J gene: TRBJ2-2
clone size: -
CDR3 protein: CASSLSSWTGTTGELFF

V gene: TRBV6-4
J gene: TRBJ2-1
clone size: -
CDR3 protein: CASSDPRLAGVNEQFF

V gene: TRBV20-1
J gene: TRBJ2-7
clone size: -
CDR3 protein: CSARRGTGAYEQYF

V gene: TRBV28
J gene: TRBJ2-5
clone size: -
CDR3 protein: CASSPRGRGQETQYF

V gene: TRBV2
J gene: TRBJ1-2
clone size: few
CDR3 protein: CASAKRSRVHYGYTF

V gene: TRBV20-1
J gene: TRBJ2-7
clone size: once
CDR3 protein: CSASTGANYEQYF

V gene: TRBV2
J gene: TRBJ1-2
clone size: few
CDR3 protein: CASTRDRSPGYTF

V gene: TRBV2
J gene: TRBJ2-7
clone size: few
CDR3 protein: CASSVRDEQYF

V gene: TRBV7-8
J gene: TRBJ2-7
clone size: -
CDR3 protein: CASSAPGTGSEQYF

V gene: TRBV30
J gene: TRBJ2-3
clone size: few
CDR3 protein: CAWSVKGGWTDTQYF

V gene: TRBV2
J gene: TRBJ2-7
clone size: few
CDR3 protein: CASNSGGTSLEQYF

V gene: TRBV7-6
J gene: TRBJ2-1
clone size: -
CDR3 protein: CASSLQGVINEQFF

V gene: TRBV19
J gene: TRBJ2-5
clone size: few
CDR3 protein: CASRGARLGETQYF

V gene: TRBV9
J gene: TRBJ1-6
clone size: once
CDR3 protein: CASSAEDRVGSPLHF